This T cell receptor beta chain was identified during a study of blood T cell repertoires in COVID-19. Study summary: The study drew acute and convalescent COVID-19 samples from the United States, Italy and Spain.

Authors' data handling: Reference gene primer amplification gave estimated nucleated cell counts. Assay: immunoSEQ multiplex PCR; the TCRdb copy retains only in-frame clones and omits some. Clone size and the V and J calls come from that table; the DNA yielded D and trimming. The profile shows 140,000 to 150,000 clones, about 80% of them singletons. This clone was detected once. The J segment lost 3 bases and the V segment lost 6 bases, leaving 9 bases of the junction unmatched. Per the germline V gene, CDR1 is LNHDA and CDR2 is SQIVND (reference sequence). This CDR3 is 16 amino acids long. The chain carries TRBV19 and TRBJ1-3, with 9 positions matching TRBD1. Sequencing was done on a sample of peripheral blood. The receptor was isolated from a man between 65 and 79 years old who had recovered from COVID-19. This CDR3 is CASRRPGQGNGNTIYF. DNA of the CDR3: TGTGCCAGTAGACGGCCTGGACAGGGGAATGGAAACACCATATATTTT.